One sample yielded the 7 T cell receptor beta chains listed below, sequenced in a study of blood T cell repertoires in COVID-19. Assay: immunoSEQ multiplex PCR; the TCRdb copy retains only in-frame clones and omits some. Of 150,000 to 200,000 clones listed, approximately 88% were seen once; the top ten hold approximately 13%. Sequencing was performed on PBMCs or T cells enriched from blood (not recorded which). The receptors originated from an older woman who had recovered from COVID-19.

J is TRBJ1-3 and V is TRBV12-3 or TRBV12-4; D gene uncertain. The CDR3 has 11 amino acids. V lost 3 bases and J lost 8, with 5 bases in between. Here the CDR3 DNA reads TGTGCCAGCAGTTTGGGAGACACCATATATTTT. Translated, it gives CASSLGDTIYF.

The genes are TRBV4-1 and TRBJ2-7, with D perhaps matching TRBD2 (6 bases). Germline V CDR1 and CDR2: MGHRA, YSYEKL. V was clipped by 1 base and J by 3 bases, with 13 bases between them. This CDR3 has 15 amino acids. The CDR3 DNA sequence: TGCGCCAGCAGCCAAGTTCCCCCGGGGGTCTACGAGCAGTACTTC. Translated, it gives CASSQVPPGVYEQYF.

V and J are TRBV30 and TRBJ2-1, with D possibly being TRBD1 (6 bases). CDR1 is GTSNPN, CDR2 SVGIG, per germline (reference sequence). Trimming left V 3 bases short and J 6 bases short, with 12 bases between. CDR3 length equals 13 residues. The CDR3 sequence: CAWRRGQTNEQFF. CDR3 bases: TGTGCCTGGAGACGGGGACAAACCAATGAGCAGTTCTTC.

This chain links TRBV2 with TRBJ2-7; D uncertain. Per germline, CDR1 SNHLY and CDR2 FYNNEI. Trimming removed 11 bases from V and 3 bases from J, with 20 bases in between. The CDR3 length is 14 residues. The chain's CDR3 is CASERLSSSYEQYF. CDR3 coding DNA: TGTGCCTCGGAGAGGCTCAGCAGTAGCTACGAGCAGTACTTC.

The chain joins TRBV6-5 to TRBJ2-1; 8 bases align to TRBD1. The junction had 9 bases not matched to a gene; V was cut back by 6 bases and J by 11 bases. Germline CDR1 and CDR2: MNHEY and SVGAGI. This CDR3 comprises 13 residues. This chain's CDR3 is CASRPLRTGQQFF. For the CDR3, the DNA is TGTGCCAGCAGACCCCTCCGGACAGGGCAGCAGTTCTTC.

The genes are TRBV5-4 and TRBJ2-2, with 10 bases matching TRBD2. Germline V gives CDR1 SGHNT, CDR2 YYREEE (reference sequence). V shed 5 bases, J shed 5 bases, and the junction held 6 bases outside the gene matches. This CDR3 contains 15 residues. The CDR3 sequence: CASRLGLAETGELFF. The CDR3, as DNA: TGTGCCAGCAGACTAGGACTAGCGGAAACCGGGGAGCTGTTTTTT.

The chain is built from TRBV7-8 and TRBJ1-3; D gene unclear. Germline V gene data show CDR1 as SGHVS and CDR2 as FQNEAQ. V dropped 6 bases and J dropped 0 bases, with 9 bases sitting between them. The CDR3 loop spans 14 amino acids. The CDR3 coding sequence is TGTGCCAGCAGGCCACAGATCTCTGGAAACACCATATATTTT. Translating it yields CASRPQISGNTIYF. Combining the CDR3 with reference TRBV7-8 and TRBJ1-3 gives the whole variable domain GAGVSQSPRYKVAKRGQDVALRCDPISGHVSLFWYQQALGQGPEFLTYFQNEAQLDKSGLPSDRFFAERPEGSVSTLKIQRTQQEDSAVYLCASRPQISGNTIYFGEGSWLTVV.